This T cell receptor beta chain appears in the sequencing data of a study of T cells after yellow fever vaccination. This clonotype has a handful of counts. Germline V gene sequence: CDR1 SGHTA, CDR2 FQGNSA. The CDR3 spans 16 residues. Losses at the gene ends were 2 bases for V and 2 bases for J; bases not matched to a gene: 6. MiXCR, run by TCRdb on the 5' RACE reads, gives a single entry per CDR3 protein. The sample lists approximately 550,000 distinct CDR3 sequences, roughly a fifth seen once, with 14% in the top ten. This rearrangement joins TRBV7-2 to TRBJ2-1; TRBD2 matches at 7 bases. The specimen was PBMCs, collected 15 days after the yellow fever booster vaccination. The clonotype was recovered from a man aged 25-45 years who received the YFV17D yellow fever vaccine. CDR3 loop: CASSLYRGSAYNEQFF. CDR3 nucleotide sequence: TGTGCCAGCAGCTTATATCGCGGGAGCGCCTACAATGAGCAGTTCTTC.